This T cell receptor beta chain was captured by sequencing in a study of shared clonotypes between healthy human individuals. Study overall: The donors, a couple of women and a few men, were aged 18 to 49. Notes on the study in general: A small donor pool kept down the genetic and exposure-history diversity that was represented.

Concerning this clone: The antigen is unknown.

Healthy HIV-negative adults without recent acute infections or vaccinations served as donors. PCR replicates performed on unsorted PBMC used approximately 300 ng DNA, 29,000 or so T cell genomes. Here immunoSEQ multiplex PCR was the method, and the copy in TCRdb shows in-frame clones only, minus some. The sample gives approximately 500,000 clones, 60% to 85% of which show up once; 10% to 15% is in the top ten. Trimming took 0 bases from V and 5 from J; bases not matched to a gene: 10. Germline CDR1 reads SGHRS; CDR2 reads YFSETQ. This CDR3 has 16 residues. Material: PBMCs. The TCR originated in a woman in her thirties or forties in good health. Some clones in this sample may be carry-over from other donors' samples. The V and J genes are TRBV5-1 and TRBJ2-5, with 7 bases aligning to TRBD2. The CDR3 sequence: CASSLVGAGLLETQYF. The CDR3, as DNA: TGCGCCAGCAGCTTGGTAGGGGCGGGACTATTGGAGACCCAGTACTTC.